This T cell receptor beta chain was captured in a study of blood T cell repertoires in COVID-19. The CDR3 sequence is 13 residues long. In germline, CDR1 is LGHDT, CDR2 YNNKEL (reference sequence). V was cut by 2 bases and J by 5 bases, with 9 bases left in between. As processed by the authors: By means of reference gene primer amplification, nucleated cell counts were estimated. The repertoire was sequenced with immunoSEQ multiplex PCR; TCRdb's copy has only in-frame clones and lacks some. Clone size and V and J calls were adopted from that table, with D and trimming inferred from the DNA. The sample lists approximately 210,000 clones; about 83% were seen once.

The chain couples TRBV3-1 (or the pseudogene TRBV3-2) to TRBJ1-1; D not certain. Source material: peripheral blood. The source of this sequence is a man in his forties or fifties with active or convalescent COVID-19. CDR3 DNA sequence: TGTGCCAGCAGCCAACAAAGGGAGACTGAAGCTTTCTTT. Translating gives CASSQQRETEAFF.